This TCR beta chain was recovered during a study of cytomegalovirus exposure and HLA in healthy donors. The study ran its PCR with 60 Vbeta and 13 Jbeta primers. The repertoire was sequenced with immunoSEQ multiplex PCR; TCRdb's copy has only in-frame clones and lacks some. This table holds about 130,000 clones. A note on this clone: Its antigen remains unknown.

Trimming took off 4 bases at V and 1 base at J, with 17 bases between the two ends. This CDR3 comprises 18 residues. Germline CDR1 reads SGHTA; CDR2 reads FQGTGA. Study findings and constraints: In a later analysis, TCR beta V- and J-gene trimming was associated with a missense DCLRE1C variant.

The chain has TRBV7-3 and TRBJ2-6; possibly TRBD2 for D (6 bases). This clonotype originated in a woman aged 35 to 49 in good health and CMV-seropositive. Sequencing input: PBMCs. CDR3 nucleotide sequence: TGTGCCAGCAGCTCTGGGGCGGGGTGGGGTTCTGGGGCCAACGTCCTGACTTTC. Translating gives CASSSGAGWGSGANVLTF.